The 9 T cell receptor beta chains in this list originate from one sample, sequenced in a study of T cell responses to AZD1222 COVID-19 vaccine. Data came from immunoSEQ multiplex PCR; TCRdb stores just in-frame clones and leaves some out. Of roughly 200,000 clones listed, just under 95% are singletons. The sample in question was peripheral blood, obtained 28 days after the second dose of the MenACWY control vaccine. These receptors were taken from an adult who received the MenACWY meningococcal vaccine as a control.

V is TRBV28 and J is TRBJ1-2; perhaps TRBD1 as D (6 bases). The CDR3 has 13 amino acids. The V and J ends lost 3 bases and 5 bases respectively, with 10 bases between them. Germline V gene lookup returns CDR1 MDHEN and CDR2 SYDVKM. The chain's CDR3 is CASSLLRGYGYTF. The DNA of the CDR3 is TGTGCCAGCAGTTTGCTAAGGGGGTATGGCTACACCTTC.

The rearrangement joins TRBV28 to TRBJ2-7; TRBD1 might be the D (7 bases). CDR1 MDHEN and CDR2 SYDVKM come from the germline V gene. The germline V and J ends were trimmed by 8 bases and 4 bases, with 12 bases remaining between them. This CDR3 contains 12 residues. CDR3 nucleotide sequence: TGTGCCAGCGTGACAGGGAGGTACGAGCAGTACTTC. This sequence encodes CASVTGRYEQYF.

The chain links TRBV9 to TRBJ1-6; D call uncertain. This CDR3 is 15 amino acids long. Germline V gene lookup returns CDR1 SGDLS and CDR2 YYNGEE. Deletions cut 5 bases from V and 7 bases from J, with 16 bases between. The CDR3 DNA sequence: TGTGCCAGCAGGACGTTGGACTCAATAAATTCACCCCTCCACTTT. It is translated as CASRTLDSINSPLHF.

This clone was seen a few times. The V gene is TRBV10-3, the J gene TRBJ1-2; the D is unclear. The germline V gene has CDR1 ENHRY and CDR2 SYGVKD. The CDR3 has 13 amino acids. V lost 0 bases and J lost 1, with 3 bases in between. This CDR3 is CAISESGNYGYTF. The CDR3 nucleotides are TGTGCCATCAGTGAGTCCGGTAACTATGGCTACACCTTC.

The chain employs TRBV12-3 or TRBV12-4 and TRBJ2-7; D possibly corresponds to TRBD2 (5 bases). Trimming shortened V by 6 bases and J by 0 bases, and 6 bases separated the two germline ends. This CDR3 has 12 amino acids. The CDR3 is CASSGGSYEQYF. The CDR3, as DNA: TGTGCCAGCAGCGGAGGCTCCTACGAGCAGTACTTC.

The gene calls are TRBV19 and TRBJ1-1, with D perhaps matching TRBD1 (5 bases). The CDR3 is made up of 15 amino acids. Germline V gene data show CDR1 as LNHDA and CDR2 as SQIVND (reference sequence). Trimming removed 3 bases at V and 1 base at J, with 12 bases between. In DNA form, the CDR3 reads TGTGCCAGTAGTATGGAAGGGGTCCGGAACACTGAAGCTTTCTTT. The encoded protein is CASSMEGVRNTEAFF.

The chain links TRBV7-9 to TRBJ1-1, with TRBD1 as a possible D gene (5 bases). The CDR3 runs 14 residues. The V end was cut by 6 bases, the J end by 10 bases, with 21 bases between. Germline lookup yields CDR1 SEHNR and CDR2 FQNEAQ (reference sequence). The DNA of the CDR3 is TGTGCCAGCAGGGTAGGAGACAGCCGGGTAAGAGCTTTCTTT. Translated, it gives CASRVGDSRVRAFF.

The chain employs TRBV6-2 or TRBV6-3 and TRBJ1-6; D is unclear. The CDR3 has 17 residues. V lost 4 bases to trimming and J lost 0 bases, with 13 bases between them. Looked up from germline, CDR1 is MNHEY and CDR2 is SVGEGT. CDR3 amino acids: CASSSTALSSYNSPLHF. CDR3 DNA sequence: TGTGCCAGCAGTTCCACTGCGCTAAGCTCCTATAATTCACCCCTCCACTTT.

The CDR3 DNA reads as TGTGCCAGCAGCTTAACGGGAGGGGGGTACAATGAGCAGTTCTTC. Translated: CASSLTGGGYNEQFF. The chain recombines TRBV7-2 with TRBJ2-1; 8 positions agree with TRBD2. The CDR3 contains 15 residues. V gave up 2 bases and J gave up 4 bases; unmatched junction bases: 4. Per germline, CDR1 SGHTA and CDR2 FQGNSA.